One and the same sample provided the 15 T cell receptor beta chains below, sequenced in a study of cytomegalovirus exposure and HLA in healthy donors. Primers included in the PCR were 60 Vbeta and 13 Jbeta primers. Some clones are missing from TCRdb's copy, which holds only in-frame ones; the method was immunoSEQ multiplex PCR. The sample has approximately 140,000 clones; approximately 84% are singletons. The sample was PBMCs. The receptors originated from a middle-aged woman in good health and CMV-seronegative.

The chain links TRBV10-2 to TRBJ2-5, with D hard to call. This CDR3 comprises 13 residues. V gave up 7 bases and J gave up 1 base, with 10 bases separating them. Germline lookup yields CDR1 WSHSY and CDR2 SAAADI. CDR3 region: CASTAVPQETQYF. The CDR3 DNA follows: TGCGCCAGCACGGCGGTCCCCCAAGAGACCCAGTACTTC.

V gene TRBV7-3 combines with J gene TRBJ1-1, with D unclear. Trimming cost V 5 bases and J 0 bases, with 13 bases left between them. The CDR3 is 15 amino acids. Germline lookup yields CDR1 SGHTA and CDR2 FQGTGA. For the CDR3, the DNA is TGTGCCAGCAGCCTCACCTACCGTATGAACACTGAAGCTTTCTTT. Amino acids: CASSLTYRMNTEAFF. Supplemented by reference TRBV7-3 and TRBJ1-1, the full variable domain reads GAGVSQTPSNKVTEKGKYVELRCDPISGHTALYWYRQSLGQGPEFLIYFQGTGAADDSGLPNDRFFAVRPEGSVSTLKIQRTERGDSAVYLCASSLTYRMNTEAFFGQGTRLTVV.

Note on this clone: The junction does not match germline at one end; this may be a read error. The chain employs TRBV7-9 and TRBJ2-7; 9 bases line up with TRBD1. Germline V gene sequence: CDR1 SEHNR, CDR2 FQNEAQ (reference sequence). The CDR3 loop spans 19 amino acids. In nucleotides, the CDR3 is TGTTCCAGCAGCTTAGCCGCAGTTAAATCCGGGACAGGGACTCACGAGCAGTACTTC. Protein: CSSSLAAVKSGTGTHEQYF.

This sequence joins TRBV14 and TRBJ1-2, with D possibly being TRBD1 (6 bases). V was shortened by 2 bases and J by 5 bases, with 15 bases between the two germline ends. Germline V CDR1 and CDR2: SGHDN, FVKESK. The length of the CDR3 is 15 residues. CDR3 protein: CASSQTQGAMYGYTF. DNA for the CDR3: TGTGCCAGCAGCCAAACACAGGGAGCGATGTATGGCTACACCTTC.

The V call is TRBV7-9, the J call TRBJ2-2; D perhaps matches TRBD1 (5 bases). CDR1 and CDR2 from the germline V gene are SEHNR and FQNEAQ (reference sequence). The V end lost 0 bases, the J end lost 6 bases, and 11 bases lay between the germline ends. This CDR3 is 15 amino acids long. The CDR3 bases are TGTGCCAGCAGCTTAGCGGCAGGGTTTTCCGGGGAGCTGTTTTTT. It specifies CASSLAAGFSGELFF. The full variable domain, its missing parts supplied by reference TRBV7-9 and TRBJ2-2, is DTGVSQNPRHKITKRGQNVTFRCDPISEHNRLYWYRQTLGQGPEFLTYFQNEAQLEKSRLLSDRFSAERPKGSFSTLEIQRTEQGDSAMYLCASSLAAGFSGELFFGEGSRLTVL.

The chain is built from TRBV5-1 and TRBJ1-4, with 9 bases fitting TRBD1. This CDR3 spans 14 amino acids. Unmatched junction bases numbered 5, after V lost 4 bases and J lost 7 bases. Germline V gives CDR1 SGHRS, CDR2 YFSETQ. CDR3 sequence reads: CASSPGQGTEKLFF. The CDR3 DNA follows: TGCGCCAGCAGCCCGGGACAGGGAACTGAAAAACTGTTTTTT.

As DNA, the CDR3 is TGTGCCAGCAGCGTAGTCTATGGCACTGAAGCTTTCTTT. Its translation is CASSVVYGTEAFF. The chain is built from TRBV9 and TRBJ1-1, with D uncertain. CDR3 length: 13 residues. Germline values: CDR1 SGDLS, CDR2 YYNGEE. V was shortened by 0 bases and J by 4 bases, with 7 bases between the two germline ends.

The chain employs TRBV5-1 and TRBJ2-1; possibly TRBD1 for D (6 bases). The length of the CDR3 is 16 residues. The V end was cut by 3 bases, the J end by 4 bases, with 17 bases between. CDR1 is SGHRS, CDR2 YFSETQ, per germline. The CDR3 DNA sequence: TGCGCCAGCAGCTCGAGTGGGACAAGGAGGTACAATGAGCAGTTCTTC. This translates into CASSSSGTRRYNEQFF.

This sequence joins TRBV9 and TRBJ2-1; D is possibly TRBD1 (6 bases). Germline V lookup: CDR1 SGDLS, CDR2 YYNGEE. The CDR3 consists of 16 residues. Deletions cut 2 bases from V and 2 bases from J, with 14 bases between. CDR3 nucleotides: TGTGCCAGCAGCGTTACGGGCGGACAGACCTACAATGAGCAGTTCTTC. As protein: CASSVTGGQTYNEQFF.

This sequence joins TRBV28 and TRBJ1-2; TRBD1 agrees at 9 bases. The CDR3 length is 18 residues. Trimming removed 2 bases from V and 4 bases from J; junction bases left unmatched: 14. Germline CDR1 is MDHEN and CDR2 is SYDVKM. CDR3 amino acids: CASSLRYRGPSDSYGYTF. The CDR3 bases are TGTGCCAGCAGTTTACGGTACAGGGGGCCTAGCGATTCCTATGGCTACACCTTC.

The rearrangement joins TRBV30 to TRBJ1-4; TRBD1 matches 10 bases. The length of the CDR3 is 17 residues. The ends lost 5 bases at V and 3 bases at J; junction bases unmatched: 12. Germline CDR1 reads GTSNPN; CDR2 reads SVGIG (reference sequence). CDR3 in DNA: TGTGCCTGGGTTAGTGGGACAGGGGCATTGGCTAATGAAAAACTGTTTTTT. It encodes CAWVSGTGALANEKLFF.

This chain links TRBV29-1 with TRBJ1-2; 8 bases line up with TRBD1. The length of the CDR3 is 15 residues. The trim removed 4 bases at V and 4 bases at J, leaving 11 bases unmatched. Germline V CDR1 and CDR2: SQVTM, ANQGSEA. This CDR3 is CSVVPGQELLYGYTF. The CDR3 coding sequence is TGCAGCGTTGTACCGGGACAGGAGCTACTCTATGGCTACACCTTC. Variable domain in full (rest from reference TRBV29-1 and TRBJ1-2): SAVISQKPSRDICQRGTSLTIQCQVDSQVTMMFWYRQQPGQSLTLIATANQGSEATYESGFVIDKFPISRPNLTFSTLTVSNMSPEDSSIYLCSVVPGQELLYGYTFGSGTRLTVV.

CDR3 in amino acids: CASSVRDRVTQRGELFF. In DNA form, the CDR3 reads TGTGCCAGCAGCGTCCGGGACAGGGTGACCCAAAGGGGGGAGCTGTTTTTT. The chain links TRBV9 to TRBJ2-2, with 9 positions matching TRBD1. CDR1 is SGDLS and CDR2 is YYNGEE in the germline V gene. The CDR3 consists of 17 residues. V dropped 2 bases and J dropped 8; count of bases not matched to a gene: 13.

J is TRBJ2-7 and V is TRBV7-2; no clear D gene. Germline lookup yields CDR1 SGHTA and CDR2 FQGNSA. Between the trimmed V and J ends, which lost 8 bases and 0 bases, there was a span of 11 bases. The CDR3 totals 13 residues. The CDR3 here is CASGIGLSYEQYF. CDR3 bases: TGTGCCAGCGGCATAGGTCTCTCCTACGAGCAGTACTTC.

The V gene is TRBV4-1, the J gene TRBJ2-1, with D perhaps matching TRBD2 (5 bases). CDR3 length: 15 residues. Germline V lookup: CDR1 MGHRA, CDR2 YSYEKL. The V and J ends lost 0 bases and 4 bases respectively, with 10 bases between them. CDR3 sequence reads: CASSQDPRTYNEQFF. CDR3 coding DNA: TGCGCCAGCAGCCAAGATCCCAGGACTTACAATGAGCAGTTCTTC.